Included here is one TCR beta chain sequence, with context. This CDR3 spans 12 amino acids. Between the trimmed V and J ends, which lost 6 bases and 10 bases, there was a span of 15 bases. The germline V gene has CDR1 SEHNR and CDR2 FQNEAQ (reference sequence). This sample was taken from a study of shared clonotypes between healthy human individuals. The method was immunoSEQ multiplex PCR; TCRdb's version includes in-frame clones alone and lacks a portion of them. The sample lists over a million clones; 95% to 97% were seen once. The clonotype comes from a young man in good health. The sample was naive CD4+ T cells sorted from blood. Subset indicated: CD45RA+ positively selected. The rearrangement links TRBV7-9 to TRBJ1-1, with D possibly TRBD1 on 5 matching bases. CDR3 region: CASSSTAWGAFF. The CDR3 DNA reads as TGTGCCAGCAGTTCGACAGCATGGGGAGCTTTCTTT. Supplemented by reference TRBV7-9 and TRBJ1-1, the full variable domain reads DTGVSQNPRHKITKRGQNVTFRCDPISEHNRLYWYRQTLGQGPEFLTYFQNEAQLEKSRLLSDRFSAERPKGSFSTLEIQRTEQGDSAMYLCASSSTAWGAFFGQGTRLTVV.